There are many counts of the clone carrying this T cell receptor beta chain. Its antigen is undetermined. The CDR3 runs 14 residues. The germline gives CDR1 GTSNPN, CDR2 SVGIG (reference sequence). V dropped 5 bases and J dropped 0 bases, with 12 bases sitting between them. These data originate in a study of T-cell reconstitution after alpha-beta-depleted transplantation in children. Study observations and caveats: Approximately two months post-transplant, alpha-beta T cells reportedly originated from several hundred expanded graft clones. T-cell numbers and diversity one year post-transplant derived largely from freshly generated T cells. High day-60 TCRbeta diversity in some patients came from surviving recipient T cells and thymic progenitors.

A library of TCRbeta sequences, prepared with unique molecular identifiers, was generated. TCRdb re-called the PCR reads with MiXCR, one entry per CDR3 protein. The sample contains around 450,000 distinct CDR3 sequences, roughly 15% of which appear only once. Sample: PBMCs, mostly from graft donor cells, taken 360 days after TCRalphabeta/CD19-depleted stem cell transplant. The V call is TRBV30, the J call TRBJ2-3; D is perhaps TRBD2 (6 bases). This receptor was identified in a boy under two years old who had a stem cell transplant for Wiskott-Aldrich syndrome, so the T cells may come from the graft donor. The CDR3 loop is CAWSPGGSTDTQYF. The CDR3 DNA is TGTGCCTGGTCGCCCGGGGGAAGCACAGATACGCAGTATTTT. The complete variable domain, with remaining parts taken from reference TRBV30 and TRBJ2-3, reads SQTIHQWPATLVQPVGSPLSLECTVEGTSNPNLYWYRQAAGRGLQLLFYSVGIGQISSEVPQNLSASRPQDRQFILSSKKLLLSDSGFYLCAWSPGGSTDTQYFGPGTRLTVL.